This T cell receptor (beta chain) was recovered during a study of blood T cell repertoires in COVID-19. CDR3 length: 15 residues. Trimming cost V 3 bases and J 9 bases; bases outside gene matches: 11. CDR1 is SGHRS, CDR2 YFSETQ, per germline. Libraries were prepared by immunoSEQ multiplex PCR; TCRdb keeps only in-frame clonotypes and omits some of them. The table records 110,000 to 150,000 clones, around 81% of them present only once. The V gene is TRBV5-1, the J gene TRBJ2-1; 8 bases agree with TRBD1. The receptor was isolated from a human donor in a cohort sampled during active COVID-19. The sample comprised peripheral blood. The CDR3 loop reads CASSWNGAGGLEQFF. CDR3 nucleotides: TGCGCCAGCAGCTGGAACGGGGCAGGGGGCCTTGAGCAGTTCTTC.